A selection of T cell receptor beta chains follows, all from one sample in a study of blood T cell repertoires in COVID-19. TCRdb's table, derived via immunoSEQ multiplex PCR, lists solely in-frame clones and lacks some. This table has roughly 230,000 clones, approximately 86% appearing once. Sequencing was done on a sample of peripheral blood. These receptor sequences come from a human donor in a cohort sampled during active COVID-19. Each CDR3 is given with its conserved first and last residue. The D gene is left open where the match is weak. Size values are once, few and many counts, or a class for expanded clones, and some rows have none.

v_call	j_call	d_call	clone_size	cdr3_nt	cdr3_aa
TRBV4-2	TRBJ2-5	TRBD2	NA	TGTGCCAGCAGCCACGGGACTAGCGGGGGTCAGGAGACCCAGTACTTC	CASSHGTSGGQETQYF
TRBV11-1	TRBJ1-4	TRBD1	NA	TGTGCCAGCAGCCTCGGACAGGGGGCGGTTGGTGAAAAACTGTTTTTT	CASSLGQGAVGEKLFF
TRBV6-5	TRBJ2-4	NA	NA	TGTGCCAGCAGTTACGGTCCCGGAAACATTCAGTACTTC	CASSYGPGNIQYF
TRBV6-9	TRBJ2-5	NA	NA	TGTGCCAGCGGAGCGGGCACCTTCCAAGAGACCCAGTACTTC	CASGAGTFQETQYF
TRBV9	TRBJ2-2	NA	NA	TGTGCCAGCAGCGTAGCTCCCAGGGGCGGCGGGGAGCTGTTTTTT	CASSVAPRGGGELFF
TRBV7-2	TRBJ1-2	NA	NA	TGTGCCAGCAGCCTGTCCAGTAAGAATGGCTACACCTTC	CASSLSSKNGYTF
TRBV10-3	TRBJ1-5	NA	NA	TGTGCCATCAGTGACGACAGGTCTGGTCAGCCCCAGCATTTT	CAISDDRSGQPQHF
TRBV5-8	TRBJ1-5	NA	NA	TGTGCCAGCAGCCCACAGACAGAGACTTATAGCAATCAGCCCCAGCATTTT	CASSPQTETYSNQPQHF
TRBV2	TRBJ1-4	TRBD1	NA	TGTGCCAGCACCCTGGGACAGGGCGGTGAAAAACTGTTTTTT	CASTLGQGGEKLFF
TRBV11-2	TRBJ2-7	NA	NA	TGTGCCAGCAGCATCGACATCGGAGGGTTCTACGAGCAGTACTTC	CASSIDIGGFYEQYF
TRBV7-9	TRBJ1-3	NA	NA	TGTGCCAGCGGGACACTTGCAGACTCTGGAAACACCATATATTTT	CASGTLADSGNTIYF
TRBV9	TRBJ2-3	NA	NA	TGTGCCAGCAGCGTAGGCCTCTGGGCTAGCGGCACAGATACGCAGTATTTT	CASSVGLWASGTDTQYF
TRBV28	TRBJ1-4	TRBD1	once	TGTGCCAGCGGTCCGGGACAGGGTGAAAAACTGTTTTTT	CASGPGQGEKLFF
TRBV5-4	TRBJ1-1	TRBD1	NA	TGTGCCAGCAGCTTGGCAGGGGGTCGGGCTCCGGCTGAAGCTTTCTTT	CASSLAGGRAPAEAFF
TRBV3-1/TRBV3-2	TRBJ2-1	NA	NA	TGTGCCAGCAGCCGGGGGAGGAATGAGCAGTTCTTC	CASSRGRNEQFF
TRBV4-1	TRBJ1-1	NA	NA	TGCGCCAGCAGCCACCCAGGGAACACTGAAGCTTTCTTT	CASSHPGNTEAFF
TRBV7-9	TRBJ2-7	TRBD2	NA	TGTGCCAGCAGCTTAGGGACTAGCGGGGGGCGAGAAATGTACGAGCAGTACTTC	CASSLGTSGGREMYEQYF
TRBV13	TRBJ2-3	TRBD2	once	TGTGCCAGCAGCAGGAGACTAGCGGATACGTTTCGAACAGATACGCAGTATTTT	CASSRRLADTFRTDTQYF
TRBV7-2	TRBJ2-7	TRBD1	NA	TGTGCCAGCAGCCCTGGGACAGGGGGCCTCTACGAGCAGTACTTC	CASSPGTGGLYEQYF
TRBV6-5	TRBJ1-5	NA	NA	TGTGCCAGCAGTTACTCCCTGAGACAGCCCCAGCATTTT	CASSYSLRQPQHF
TRBV6-2/TRBV6-3	TRBJ1-1	NA	NA	TGTGCCAGCAGTAGGATGACCGAGGAAACTTTCTTT	CASSRMTEETFF
TRBV18	TRBJ2-7	NA	NA	TGTGCCAGCTCACCACCTACTGAATACGAGCAGTACTTC	CASSPPTEYEQYF
TRBV5-1	TRBJ1-1	TRBD1	NA	TGCGCCAGCAGCTTAGGGGGCGCGGTCACTGAAGCTTTCTTT	CASSLGGAVTEAFF
TRBV24-1	TRBJ2-1	NA	NA	TGTGCCACCAGTGGACAGTTCAATGAGCAGTTCTTC	CATSGQFNEQFF
TRBV7-9	TRBJ1-2	NA	NA	TGTGCCAGCAGCTCAAGTGGGGGCTGGGACTATGGCTACACCTTC	CASSSSGGWDYGYTF
TRBV29-1	TRBJ1-4	TRBD1	NA	TGCAGCGTTGAGACAGGGACTAATGAAAAACTGTTTTTT	CSVETGTNEKLFF
TRBV4-1	TRBJ1-3	NA	NA	TGCGCCAGCAGCCGTACGGTGGTGGAGGGCACCATATATTTT	CASSRTVVEGTIYF
TRBV18	TRBJ2-7	NA	NA	TGTGCCAGCTCTCTGTCTAGACAGACAGAAAACGAGCAGTACTTC	CASSLSRQTENEQYF
TRBV28	TRBJ1-2	NA	NA	TGTGCCAGCAGTTCCCCGGCCGATACAGCTAACTATGGCTACACCTTC	CASSSPADTANYGYTF
TRBV7-7	TRBJ2-7	TRBD1	once	TGTGCTAGCAGCTCCGGGACAGGGGGTACCTACGAGCAGTACTTC	CASSSGTGGTYEQYF
TRBV28	TRBJ2-7	TRBD2	once	TGTGCCAGCAGTTTGGCGGGGGACGACCCCTTCTCCTACGAGCAGTACTTC	CASSLAGDDPFSYEQYF
TRBV5-1	TRBJ1-1	TRBD1	NA	TGCGCCAGCAGCGAAAGAAGGGGGCGGGATGAAGCTTTCTTT	CASSERRGRDEAFF
TRBV27	TRBJ2-3	TRBD2	NA	TGTGCCAGCAGTCTAGCGGGAGAGGCAGATACGCAGTATTTT	CASSLAGEADTQYF
TRBV29-1	TRBJ1-2	TRBD1	once	TGCAGCGTTGAGAGCAACAGGGGGCGGGCTGGCTACACCTTC	CSVESNRGRAGYTF
TRBV4-1	TRBJ1-2	TRBD1	NA	TGCGCCAGCAGCCAAGAGGGTATAACAGGGGGCCAGGGCTATGGCTACACCTTC	CASSQEGITGGQGYGYTF
TRBV3-1/TRBV3-2	TRBJ2-5	NA	NA	TGTGCCAGCAGCCCCGACTTTAGCGCTCCGAGGGCCCAGTACTTC	CASSPDFSAPRAQYF
TRBV4-2	TRBJ1-2	NA	NA	TGTGCCAGCAGCCAAAGGGTAGAGGGTAAATATGGCTACACCTTC	CASSQRVEGKYGYTF
TRBV6-5	TRBJ1-1	TRBD1	NA	TGTGCCAGCAGCCCACAGGGGCCCACTGAAGCTTTCTTT	CASSPQGPTEAFF
TRBV7-3	TRBJ2-6	NA	NA	TGTGCCAGCAGCCCATCTTCGGCCGCGGTTACTGGGGCCAACGTCCTGACTTTC	CASSPSSAAVTGANVLTF
TRBV6-5	TRBJ1-2	TRBD1	NA	TGTGCCAGCAGCTTGGACAGGGGCAATGGCTACACCTTC	CASSLDRGNGYTF
TRBV7-9	TRBJ2-3	NA	NA	TGTGCCAGCAGCTTGACTAGAGAGGCAGATACGCAGTATTTT	CASSLTREADTQYF
TRBV29-1	TRBJ1-1	TRBD1	NA	TGCAGCGTCTCAGGGGGCGCAGAGGAAGCTTTCTTT	CSVSGGAEEAFF
TRBV10-3	TRBJ2-2	TRBD2	NA	TGTGCCACCCACCCCGGGGGGGGAAGGACCGGGGAGCTGTTTTTT	CATHPGGGRTGELFF
TRBV7-9	TRBJ2-2	NA	few	TGTGCCAGCAGCACCTATACAGGGAACACCGGGGAGCTGTTTTTT	CASSTYTGNTGELFF
TRBV10-2	TRBJ1-1	NA	NA	TGCGCCAGCAAAACGACAGGAATCATAAACACTGAAGCTTTCTTT	CASKTTGIINTEAFF
TRBV2	TRBJ2-2	NA	NA	TGTGCCAGCAGTGATGAGGGACTCCGAACAAACGGGGAGCTGTTTTTT	CASSDEGLRTNGELFF
TRBV11-1	TRBJ2-5	TRBD1	NA	TGTGCCAGTGTCCGGGACAGGGCGCAAGAGACCCAGTACTTC	CASVRDRAQETQYF
TRBV18	TRBJ1-4	NA	NA	TGTGCCAGCTCACCGTCAAGTAGCACTAATGAAAAACTGTTTTTT	CASSPSSSTNEKLFF
TRBV6-5	TRBJ2-1	NA	NA	TGTGCCAGCAGATCACTAAAATCCTTATACAATGAGCAGTTCTTC	CASRSLKSLYNEQFF
TRBV9	TRBJ1-6	NA	few	TGTGCCAGCAGCGTAGTGGGCTCTAATTCACCCCTCCACTTT	CASSVVGSNSPLHF
TRBV27	TRBJ2-3	NA	NA	TGTGCCAGCAGTTTATCGATAGAGGGCACAGATACGCAGTATTTT	CASSLSIEGTDTQYF
TRBV28	TRBJ1-4	NA	NA	TGTGCCAGCCGGGCCGGGGGTGAAAAACTGTTTTTT	CASRAGGEKLFF
TRBV6-2/TRBV6-3	TRBJ2-7	TRBD1	NA	TGTGCCAGCAGTTACGGGCCGACAGGGGTAAATTACGAGCAGTACTTC	CASSYGPTGVNYEQYF
TRBV5-4	TRBJ1-1	NA	few	TGTGCCAGCAGCTTGCGGAACACTGAAGCTTTCTTT	CASSLRNTEAFF
TRBV7-7	TRBJ2-5	NA	few	TGTGCTAGCAGCCGGGGACTGCAAGAGACCCAGTACTTC	CASSRGLQETQYF
TRBV11-2	TRBJ2-2	NA	NA	TGTGCCAGCAGCGCACTGACCGGGGAGCTGTTTTTT	CASSALTGELFF
TRBV6-2/TRBV6-3	TRBJ2-7	NA	NA	TGTGCCAGCAGTTACCTGTTGTTTACCTACGAGCAGTACTTC	CASSYLLFTYEQYF
TRBV3-1/TRBV3-2	TRBJ2-3	TRBD1	NA	TGTGCCAGCAGACCCACAGGGGTCGCAGATACGCAGTATTTT	CASRPTGVADTQYF
TRBV12-5	TRBJ1-2	NA	few	TGTGCTAGTGGTTTGTACCCTCCTCGGGGGGGCTACACCTTC	CASGLYPPRGGYTF